This T cell receptor (beta chain) was identified in a study of regulatory T cells in long-lasting Graves disease. Study-level points and caveats: The study found persistent patients shared more public clonotypes (fewer than 3,000) than new patients (around 870).

This clonotype was recorded many times. The antigen is unknown. V was shortened by 6 bases and J by 1 base, with 7 bases between the two germline ends. The CDR3 runs to 13 residues. Germline V lookup: CDR1 SEHNR, CDR2 FQNEAQ (reference sequence). Time point in this sample: newly diagnosed GD, antithyroid drugs for less than 3 months. PBMC-extracted RNA yielded the TCR library. According to the study, TCR beta libraries were built with iRepertoire HTBI primers and CDR3-region Arm-PCR. A single record per CDR3 protein comes from TCRdb applying MiXCR to the multiplex PCR reads. The sample consists of about 530,000 distinct CDR3 sequences, about 16% of them appearing once. These data also featured in a second study, about T cells in Graves' hyperthyroidism and ophthalmopathy. That source adds: An initial round of RT-PCR targeting the TCR CDR3 relied on the HTBI primer set.

V is TRBV7-9 and J is TRBJ1-5; D gene uncertain. The TCR sequence derives from a woman aged 40 to 65 with Graves disease. This material consisted of peripheral blood mononuclear cells (PBMCs), taken at new diagnosis, from a patient treated with antithyroid drugs. CDR3: CASSLSSNQPQHF. The CDR3 coding sequence is TGTGCCAGCAGTTTGTCGAGCAATCAGCCCCAGCATTTT.